This TCR beta chain was recorded in a study of regulatory T cells in long-lasting Graves disease. V shed 1 base and J shed 4 bases, with 17 bases lying between them. The CDR3 runs 16 residues. The V gene's germline CDR1 is LGHNA and CDR2 YSLEER. This clonotype was counted between two and nine times. Described time point: newly diagnosed GD, antithyroid drugs for less than 3 months. RNA extracted from PBMCs served as the sequencing template. Patients came from an endocrinology department in Xi'an, China. Libraries of TCR beta came from iRepertoire HTBI primers plus Arm-PCR of CDR3 regions. TCRdb independently ran MiXCR on the multiplex PCR reads; one entry per CDR3 protein. Altogether a few hundred thousand distinct CDR3 sequences are present, 10% to 15% being singletons, with the ten largest covering approximately 17%. The same specimen was also included in a second study, on T cells in Graves' hyperthyroidism and ophthalmopathy. From that report: When the TCR CDR3 underwent first-round RT-PCR, the HTBI primer set was used.

This material consisted of peripheral blood mononuclear cells (PBMCs), taken at new diagnosis, from a patient treated with antithyroid drugs. The V call is TRBV4-3, the J call TRBJ2-7, with D perhaps matching TRBD2 (6 bases). This TCR was sampled from a woman in her late teens or twenties with Graves disease. CDR3 coding DNA: TGCGCCAGCAGCCAAGGGGACTCAAACCTCTATTACGAGCAGTACTTC. Amino acids: CASSQGDSNLYYEQYF.